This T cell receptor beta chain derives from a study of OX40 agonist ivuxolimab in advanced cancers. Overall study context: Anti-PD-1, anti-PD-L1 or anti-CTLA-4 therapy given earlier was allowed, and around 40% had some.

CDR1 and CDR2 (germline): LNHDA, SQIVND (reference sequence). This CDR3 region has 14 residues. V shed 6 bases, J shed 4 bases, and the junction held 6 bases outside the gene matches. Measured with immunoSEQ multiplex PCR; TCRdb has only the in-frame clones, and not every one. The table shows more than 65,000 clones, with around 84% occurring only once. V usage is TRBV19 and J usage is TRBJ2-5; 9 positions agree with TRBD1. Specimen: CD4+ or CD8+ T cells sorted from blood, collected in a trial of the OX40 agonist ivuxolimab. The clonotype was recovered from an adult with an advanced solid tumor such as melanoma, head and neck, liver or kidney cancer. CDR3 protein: CASSRGQGGETQYF. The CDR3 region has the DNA TGTGCCAGTAGCAGGGGACAGGGAGGAGAGACCCAGTACTTC.